The rows below give T cell receptor beta chains drawn from one sample of a study of CD8 T cells in Susac syndrome. TCRdb reanalysed the immunoSEQ multiplex PCR reads using MiXCR and keeps one entry per CDR3 protein. This sample yields around 45,000 distinct CDR3 sequences, of which approximately 93% are seen a single time; 0.5% to 0.55% belongs to the top ten. The sequenced sample consisted of CD8+ T cells from PBMCs. The receptor source for this set is a human donor in good health. Both conserved end residues are part of each CDR3. D genes are given only for firm matches. Clone size is stated in some rows and not others, as once, few, many or a class when expanded.

D: NA
V: TRBV10-3
J: TRBJ2-2
size: NA
CDR3: CAISERYPGELFF
DNA: TGTGCCATCAGTGAACGTTACCCCGGGGAGCTGTTTTTT

D: TRBD1
V: TRBV7-9
J: TRBJ2-7
size: NA
CDR3: CASSTGQGYEQYF
DNA: TGTGCCAGCAGCACGGGACAGGGCTACGAGCAGTACTTC

D: NA
V: TRBV7-9
J: TRBJ2-5
size: NA
CDR3: CASRKGSQETQYF
DNA: TGTGCCAGCAGAAAAGGTAGTCAAGAGACCCAGTACTTC

D: NA
V: TRBV18
J: TRBJ1-5
size: NA
CDR3: CASSPGGPQDFLSNQPQHF
DNA: TGTGCCAGCTCACCGGGGGGACCTCAAGACTTCCTTAGCAATCAGCCCCAGCATTTT

D: NA
V: TRBV27
J: TRBJ2-3
size: NA
CDR3: CASSLSEAPDTQYF
DNA: TGTGCCAGCAGTTTATCGGAAGCCCCTGATACGCAGTATTTT

D: TRBD2
V: TRBV28
J: TRBJ2-5
size: NA
CDR3: CASNTGGPQETQYF
DNA: TGTGCCAGCAACACGGGAGGGCCCCAAGAGACCCAGTACTTC

D: NA
V: TRBV5-1
J: TRBJ2-7
size: NA
CDR3: CASSLWGDEQYF
DNA: TGCGCCAGCAGCTTGTGGGGCGACGAGCAGTACTTC

D: NA
V: TRBV6-1
J: TRBJ2-2
size: NA
CDR3: CASSDWGQRSTGELFF
DNA: TGTGCCAGCAGTGACTGGGGGCAGCGGAGCACCGGGGAGCTGTTTTTT

D: NA
V: TRBV6-2/TRBV6-3
J: TRBJ2-7
size: NA
CDR3: CASSYSRLAYDYEQYF
DNA: TGTGCCAGCAGTTACTCGAGGCTAGCGTATGACTACGAGCAGTACTTC

D: NA
V: TRBV7-6
J: TRBJ2-7
size: NA
CDR3: CASSLTRSSYEQYF
DNA: TGTGCCAGCAGCTTAACCAGAAGCTCCTACGAGCAGTACTTC

D: TRBD2
V: TRBV28
J: TRBJ2-3
size: NA
CDR3: CASKTGGGFRTDTQYF
DNA: TGTGCCAGCAAAACCGGGGGGGGCTTTAGGACAGATACGCAGTATTTT

D: TRBD2
V: TRBV29-1
J: TRBJ2-7
size: NA
CDR3: CSVVWGTSGSSYEQYF
DNA: TGCAGCGTTGTGTGGGGGACTAGCGGGAGCTCCTACGAGCAGTACTTC

D: NA
V: TRBV28
J: TRBJ1-6
size: NA
CDR3: CASSLWPTLHF
DNA: TGTGCCAGCAGTTTGTGGCCGACCCTCCACTTT

D: NA
V: TRBV5-1
J: TRBJ1-3
size: NA
CDR3: CASSPDGDSGNTIYF
DNA: TGCGCCAGCAGCCCGGATGGGGATTCTGGAAACACCATATATTTT

D: NA
V: TRBV2
J: TRBJ1-4
size: NA
CDR3: CASSDNPETDGTNDELFF
DNA: TGTGCCAGCAGTGACAACCCGGAGACCGACGGTACGAATGACGAACTGTTTTTT

D: TRBD2
V: TRBV7-2
J: TRBJ2-3
size: NA
CDR3: CASTGLAGGADTQYF
DNA: TGTGCCAGCACCGGACTAGCGGGAGGGGCAGATACGCAGTATTTT

D: TRBD1
V: TRBV7-2
J: TRBJ2-1
size: NA
CDR3: CASSFRDRGQFF
DNA: TGTGCCAGCAGCTTCCGGGACAGGGGACAGTTCTTC

D: TRBD1
V: TRBV28
J: TRBJ2-7
size: NA
CDR3: CASSSRDRDPFYEQYF
DNA: TGTGCCAGCAGTTCGCGAGACAGGGATCCCTTCTACGAGCAGTACTTC

D: NA
V: TRBV5-1
J: TRBJ1-1
size: NA
CDR3: CASSLVGPPMNTEAFF
DNA: TGCGCCAGCAGCTTGGTTGGACCTCCAATGAACACTGAAGCTTTCTTT

D: TRBD1
V: TRBV29-1
J: TRBJ2-7
size: NA
CDR3: CSVSLGDRPYYEQYF
DNA: TGCAGCGTCAGCCTGGGGGACAGGCCCTACTACGAGCAGTACTTC

D: NA
V: TRBV7-9
J: TRBJ2-5
size: NA
CDR3: CASSFVVREKEETQYF
DNA: TGTGCCAGCAGCTTTGTGGTGCGGGAAAAAGAAGAGACCCAGTACTTC

D: NA
V: TRBV14
J: TRBJ1-1
size: once
CDR3: CASSPFFGNTEAFF
DNA: TGTGCCAGCAGCCCTTTTTTTGGGAACACTGAAGCTTTCTTT

D: TRBD1
V: TRBV6-1
J: TRBJ1-2
size: NA
CDR3: CASSEGTGSGYGYTF
DNA: TGTGCCAGCAGTGAAGGGACAGGGTCCGGGTATGGCTACACCTTC

D: NA
V: TRBV27
J: TRBJ2-1
size: NA
CDR3: CASSKSYNEQFF
DNA: TGTGCCAGCAGTAAAAGCTACAATGAGCAGTTCTTC

D: NA
V: TRBV9
J: TRBJ2-7
size: NA
CDR3: CASSVTVSSYEQYF
DNA: TGTGCCAGCAGCGTTACAGTTTCCTCCTACGAGCAGTACTTC

D: NA
V: TRBV7-9
J: TRBJ1-2
size: NA
CDR3: CASSLESGYGYTF
DNA: TGTGCCAGCAGCTTAGAGTCAGGGTATGGCTACACCTTC

D: NA
V: TRBV27
J: TRBJ2-7
size: NA
CDR3: CASTSQAHEQYF
DNA: TGTGCCAGCACCTCCCAAGCGCACGAGCAGTACTTC

D: NA
V: TRBV28
J: TRBJ1-1
size: NA
CDR3: CASSPTQGGTEAFF
DNA: TGTGCCAGCAGTCCCACACAGGGCGGCACTGAAGCTTTCTTT

D: TRBD1
V: TRBV27
J: TRBJ2-7
size: NA
CDR3: CASSSYRGPVYEQYF
DNA: TGTGCCAGCAGTTCGTACAGGGGGCCAGTTTACGAGCAGTACTTC

D: NA
V: TRBV12-3/TRBV12-4
J: TRBJ2-7
size: NA
CDR3: CASSLLIFYEQYF
DNA: TGTGCCAGCAGTTTGTTGATTTTCTACGAGCAGTACTTC

D: NA
V: TRBV30
J: TRBJ2-7
size: few
CDR3: CAWSVSMSYEQYF
DNA: TGTGCCTGGAGTGTTTCGATGTCCTACGAGCAGTACTTC

D: NA
V: TRBV6-1
J: TRBJ2-7
size: NA
CDR3: CASSEELELGGYEQYF
DNA: TGTGCCAGCAGTGAAGAGTTAGAACTGGGGGGTTACGAGCAGTACTTC

D: TRBD2
V: TRBV6-5
J: TRBJ2-5
size: NA
CDR3: CASSYTSGEAETQYF
DNA: TGTGCCAGCAGTTACACTAGCGGAGAGGCGGAGACCCAGTACTTC